This is a list of T cell receptor beta chains from one sample in a study of shared clonotypes between healthy human individuals. The repertoire was sequenced with immunoSEQ multiplex PCR; TCRdb's copy has only in-frame clones and lacks some. The sample has 450,000 to 600,000 clones, approximately 79% seen once; the top ten hold roughly 12%. Specimen: PBMCs. Receptors originate from a woman in her forties in good health. Some clones in this sample may be carry-over from other donors' samples. Both conserved end residues are part of each CDR3. D genes are given only for firm matches. Clone size appears in some rows only: once, few, many, or a class for an expanded clone.

abundance,d_gene,j_gene,v_gene,CDR3aa,CDR3nt
-,-,TRBJ2-7,TRBV18,CASSPPSIYEQYF,TGTGCCAGCTCACCACCCAGTATTTACGAGCAGTACTTC
-,TRBD1,TRBJ1-3,TRBV9,CASSVGGDSRPRHSGNTIYF,TGTGCCAGCAGCGTAGGGGGGGACAGCCGCCCAAGACACTCTGGAAACACCATATATTTT
-,-,TRBJ2-1,TRBV5-1,CASSLAVGSSYNEQFF,TGCGCCAGCAGCTTGGCCGTCGGGAGCTCCTACAATGAGCAGTTCTTC
-,-,TRBJ2-7,TRBV18,CASSPPTTSYEQYF,TGTGCCAGCTCACCACCTACTACCTCCTACGAGCAGTACTTC
-,TRBD2,TRBJ2-5,TRBV2,CATAAGSQETQYF,TGTGCCACAGCAGCGGGATCCCAAGAGACCCAGTACTTC
few,-,TRBJ1-5,TRBV28,CASSFGSWQGPQHF,TGTGCCAGCAGTTTCGGGTCGTGGCAAGGGCCCCAGCATTTT
-,-,TRBJ2-5,TRBV27,CASSFFGGETQYF,TGTGCCAGCAGTTTTTTTGGGGGAGAGACCCAGTACTTC
few,TRBD2,TRBJ2-1,TRBV19,CASSITGGAGGPGNEQFF,TGTGCCAGTAGTATCACGGGCGGAGCGGGAGGGCCAGGCAATGAGCAGTTCTTC
few,-,TRBJ1-3,TRBV30,CAWRAPPGNTIYF,TGTGCCTGGAGGGCCCCTCCAGGGAACACCATATATTTT
-,TRBD2,TRBJ2-7,TRBV7-2,CASSWTSGRYEQYF,TGTGCCAGCAGCTGGACTAGCGGGAGGTACGAGCAGTACTTC
-,-,TRBJ1-5,TRBV4-2,CASSQESTSYQPQHF,TGTGCCAGCAGCCAAGAGTCGACATCCTATCAGCCCCAGCATTTT
-,TRBD2,TRBJ2-1,TRBV5-1,CASSPKAGVSDEQFF,TGCGCCAGCAGCCCCAAAGCGGGAGTCTCGGATGAGCAGTTCTTC